This TCR beta chain comes out of a study of blood T cell repertoires in COVID-19. Turning to the study itself: Donors in the United States, Italy and Spain gave samples during acute or convalescent COVID-19. T cells, B-cell-depleted T cells, or PBMCs supplied cDNA or gDNA.

Study processing details: Amplification from reference gene primers served as the basis for estimated nucleated cell counts. TCRdb's copy holds only in-frame clones and misses some; the assay was immunoSEQ multiplex PCR. The V and J calls and clone size were taken over from that table, and D and trimming were inferred from the DNA. The sample carries 100,000 to 150,000 clones, approximately 74% recorded once. In germline, CDR1 is MNHNY, CDR2 SVGAGI (reference sequence). Trimming left V 7 bases short and J 6 bases short, with 13 bases between. This CDR3 has 13 residues. This clonotype was obtained from a woman in her 70s with acute or convalescent COVID-19. The sequenced material came from peripheral blood. The chain employs TRBV6-6 and TRBJ2-1, with D maybe TRBD1 (6 bases). As DNA, the CDR3 is TGTGCCAGCACAGACTCAGGGGCCAATGAGCAGTTCTTC. Its protein is CASTDSGANEQFF.